This note documents a single TCR beta chain sequence. This record comes from a study of blood T cell repertoires in COVID-19. Study-level background: COVID-19 samples from acute and convalescent phases originated in the United States, Italy and Spain.

The ends were cut back, 1 base at V and 7 bases at J, with 9 bases in the middle. Per the germline V gene, CDR1 is SGHTA and CDR2 is FQGNSA. This CDR3 is built from 13 residues. Per the original data handling: For nucleated cells, counts were estimated from reference gene primer amplification. Measured with immunoSEQ multiplex PCR; TCRdb has only the in-frame clones, and not every one. V and J calls and clone size are as listed in that table; D and trimming were resolved from the DNA. This table holds fewer than 350,000 clones, around nine tenths found once. The cohort comprised adults aged about 18 to 90 years residing in under 30 US areas. Participant reports of clinical history set cohort assignment.

The genes are TRBV7-2 and TRBJ2-3; D call uncertain. The sequenced material came from PBMCs or T cells enriched from blood (not recorded which). The TCR sequence derives from a woman in her thirties or forties who had recovered from COVID-19. CDR3 DNA: TGTGCCAGCAGCTTAGGGTCCCCTAATACGCAGTATTTT. As protein: CASSLGSPNTQYF. Looking up the rest from reference TRBV7-2 and TRBJ2-3 gives the full variable domain: GAGVSQSPSNKVTEKGKDVELRCDPISGHTALYWYRQSLGQGLEFLIYFQGNSAPDKSGLPSDRFSAERTGGSVSTLTIQRTQQEDSAVYLCASSLGSPNTQYFGPGTRLTVL.